The clone carrying this TCR beta chain is labeled medium-sized. As yet, its antigen is unknown. Some clones are missing from TCRdb's copy, which holds only in-frame ones; the method was immunoSEQ multiplex PCR. The profile shows about 19,000 clones, over 60% of them singletons. This entry comes from a study of somatic mutations in cytotoxic T cells in rheumatoid arthritis. Findings of the study overall: About an eighth of the roughly 60 patients had a largest CD8+ clone above 20% of CD8+ cells. Rheumatoid arthritis patients, but not healthy controls, exhibited increasing CD8+ clonality with age.

This CDR3 has 14 amino acids. Trimming stripped 3 bases from V and 1 base from J, with 12 bases between. Germline loops: CDR1 GTSNPN, CDR2 SVGIG (reference sequence). Positive selection using magnetic beads isolated the CD4+ and CD8+ cells (purity was checked by flow cytometry). The chain recombines TRBV30 with TRBJ2-5; D is undetermined. The TCR comes from an adult with rheumatoid arthritis. Sequencing was done on a sample of CD8+ T cells sorted from blood. Here the CDR3 DNA reads TGTGCCTGGAGCGCTACAGCGATCCAAGAGACCCAGTACTTC. This gives the protein CAWSATAIQETQYF.